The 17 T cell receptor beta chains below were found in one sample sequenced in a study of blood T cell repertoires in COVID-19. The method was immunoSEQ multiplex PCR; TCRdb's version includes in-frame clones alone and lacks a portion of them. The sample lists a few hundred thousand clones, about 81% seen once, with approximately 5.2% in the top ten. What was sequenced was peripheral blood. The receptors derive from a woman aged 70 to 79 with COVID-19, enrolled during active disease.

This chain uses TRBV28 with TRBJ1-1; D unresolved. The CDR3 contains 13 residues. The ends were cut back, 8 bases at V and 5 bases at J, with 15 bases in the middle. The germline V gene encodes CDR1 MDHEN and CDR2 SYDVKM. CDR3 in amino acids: CASRPYYGTEAFF. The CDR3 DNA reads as TGTGCCAGCCGCCCATACTACGGAACTGAAGCTTTCTTT.

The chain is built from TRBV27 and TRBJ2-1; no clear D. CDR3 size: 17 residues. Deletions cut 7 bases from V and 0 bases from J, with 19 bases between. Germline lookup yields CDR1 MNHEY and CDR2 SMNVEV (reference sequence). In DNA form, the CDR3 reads TGTGCCAGCAAAAATACTGGCCCCCTAGACTCCTACAATGAGCAGTTCTTC. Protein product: CASKNTGPLDSYNEQFF.

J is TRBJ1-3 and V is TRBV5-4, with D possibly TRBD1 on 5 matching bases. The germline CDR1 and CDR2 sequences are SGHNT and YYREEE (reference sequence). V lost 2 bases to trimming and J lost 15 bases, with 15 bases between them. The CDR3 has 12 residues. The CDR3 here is CASSLPLTEPYF. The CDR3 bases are TGTGCCAGCAGCTTACCATTGACAGAACCATATTTT.

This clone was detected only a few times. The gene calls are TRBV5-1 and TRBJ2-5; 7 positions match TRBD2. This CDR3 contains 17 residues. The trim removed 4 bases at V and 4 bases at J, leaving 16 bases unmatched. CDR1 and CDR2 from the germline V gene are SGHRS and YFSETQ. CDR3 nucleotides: TGCGCCAGCAGCCCCGGGGGAGGGGTCGGGGCTGTAGAGACCCAGTACTTC. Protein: CASSPGGGVGAVETQYF. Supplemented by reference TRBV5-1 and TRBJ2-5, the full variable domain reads KAGVTQTPRYLIKTRGQQVTLSCSPISGHRSVSWYQQTPGQGLQFLFEYFSETQRNKGNFPGRFSGRQFSNSRSEMNVSTLELGDSALYLCASSPGGGVGAVETQYFGPGTRLLVL.

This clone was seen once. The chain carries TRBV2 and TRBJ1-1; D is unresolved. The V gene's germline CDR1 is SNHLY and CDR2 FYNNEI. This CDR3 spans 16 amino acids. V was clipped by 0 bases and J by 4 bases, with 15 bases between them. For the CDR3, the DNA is TGTGCCAGCAGTGAAGCGCACGGGCTAGGGAGCACTGAAGCTTTCTTT. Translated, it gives CASSEAHGLGSTEAFF.

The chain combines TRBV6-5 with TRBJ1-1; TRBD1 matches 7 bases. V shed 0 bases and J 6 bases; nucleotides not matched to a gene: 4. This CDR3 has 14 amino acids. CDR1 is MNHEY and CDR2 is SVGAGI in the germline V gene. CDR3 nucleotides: TGTGCCAGCAGTTACTCGACCAGGGGGTCTGAAGCTTTCTTT. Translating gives CASSYSTRGSEAFF.

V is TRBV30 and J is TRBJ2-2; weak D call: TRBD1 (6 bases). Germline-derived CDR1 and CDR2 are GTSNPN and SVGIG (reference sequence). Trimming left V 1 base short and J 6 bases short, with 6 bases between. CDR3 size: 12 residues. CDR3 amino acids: CAWSGGPGELFF. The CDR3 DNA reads TGTGCCTGGAGTGGGGGGCCCGGGGAGCTGTTTTTT.

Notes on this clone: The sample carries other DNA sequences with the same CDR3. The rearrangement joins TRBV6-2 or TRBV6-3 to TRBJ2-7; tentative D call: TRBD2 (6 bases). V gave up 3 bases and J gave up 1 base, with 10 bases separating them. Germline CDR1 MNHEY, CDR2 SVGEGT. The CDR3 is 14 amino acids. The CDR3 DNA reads TGTGCCAGCAGTTATCCGGGGAGGTCCTACGAGCAGTACTTC. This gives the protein CASSYPGRSYEQYF.

Written as DNA, the CDR3 is TGTGCCAGCAGCCTCTCAGGACAGAATAACTATGGCTACACCTTC. Protein: CASSLSGQNNYGYTF. V gene TRBV7-2 combines with J gene TRBJ1-2; possibly TRBD1 for D (6 bases). From germline, CDR1 is SGHTA and CDR2 FQGNSA. V lost 5 bases and J 1 base, leaving 14 bases between the germline ends. This CDR3 has 15 residues.

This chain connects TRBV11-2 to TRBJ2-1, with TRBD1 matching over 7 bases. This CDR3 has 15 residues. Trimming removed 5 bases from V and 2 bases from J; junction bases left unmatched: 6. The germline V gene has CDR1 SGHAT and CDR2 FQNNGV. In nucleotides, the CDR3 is TGTGCCAGCAGCCTCGGACAGGTACCCTACAATGAGCAGTTCTTC. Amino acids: CASSLGQVPYNEQFF.

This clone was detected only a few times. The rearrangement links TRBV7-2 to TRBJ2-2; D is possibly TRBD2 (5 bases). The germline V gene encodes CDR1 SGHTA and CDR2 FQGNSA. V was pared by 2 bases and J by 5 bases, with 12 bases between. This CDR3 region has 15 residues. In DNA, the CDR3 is TGTGCCAGCAGCTTAAGAGGGAGTGATACCGGGGAGCTGTTTTTT. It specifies CASSLRGSDTGELFF.

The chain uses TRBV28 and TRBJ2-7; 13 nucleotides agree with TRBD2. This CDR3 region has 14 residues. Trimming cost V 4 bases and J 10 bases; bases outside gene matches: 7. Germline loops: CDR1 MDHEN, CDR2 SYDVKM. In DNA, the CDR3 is TGTGCCAGCAGTTCAGGACTAGCGGGAGCGAAACAGTACTTC. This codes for CASSSGLAGAKQYF.

CDR3 coding DNA: TGTGCCAGCAGTGCCCTAGTGGCTGGTGATGAGCAGTTCTTC. This sequence encodes CASSALVAGDEQFF. The V call is TRBV2, the J call TRBJ2-1; D remains unclear. V shed 4 bases and J shed 8 bases, with 15 bases lying between them. Germline-derived CDR1 and CDR2 are SNHLY and FYNNEI. This CDR3 has 14 amino acids.

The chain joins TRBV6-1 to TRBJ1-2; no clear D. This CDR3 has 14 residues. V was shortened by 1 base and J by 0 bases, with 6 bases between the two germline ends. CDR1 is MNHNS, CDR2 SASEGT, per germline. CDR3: CASSEVSTNYGYTF. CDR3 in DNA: TGTGCCAGCAGTGAAGTCTCTACTAACTATGGCTACACCTTC.

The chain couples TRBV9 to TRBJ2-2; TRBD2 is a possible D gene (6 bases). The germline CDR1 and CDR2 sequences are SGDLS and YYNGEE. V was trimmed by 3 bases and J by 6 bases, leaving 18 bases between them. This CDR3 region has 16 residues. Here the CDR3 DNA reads TGTGCCAGCAGCGATCTCGGGACTCCCCAGGCCGGGGAGCTGTTTTTT. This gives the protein CASSDLGTPQAGELFF.

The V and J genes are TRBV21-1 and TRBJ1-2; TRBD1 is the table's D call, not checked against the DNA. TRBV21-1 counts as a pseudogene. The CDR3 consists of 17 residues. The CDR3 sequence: CASSKRRCRTANYGYTF. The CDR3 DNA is TGTGCCAGCAGCAAAAGGCGGTGTAGGACAGCTAACTATGGCTACACCTTC.

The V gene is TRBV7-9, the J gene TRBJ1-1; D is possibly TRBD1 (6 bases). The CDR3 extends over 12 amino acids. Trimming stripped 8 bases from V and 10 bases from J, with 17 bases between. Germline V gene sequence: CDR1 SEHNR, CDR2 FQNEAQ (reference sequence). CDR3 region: CASSAQGHGAFF. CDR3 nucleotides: TGTGCCAGCTCCGCCCAGGGGCACGGAGCTTTCTTT.